The clone carrying this TCR beta chain was seen only a few times. The data belong to a study of T cells after yellow fever vaccination. MiXCR was run by TCRdb on the 5' RACE reads, yielding one entry per CDR3 protein. The sample yields nearly 350,000 distinct CDR3 sequences, about 8.3% seen once. CDR3 length: 16 amino acids. Looked up from germline, CDR1 is LNHDA and CDR2 is SQIVND (reference sequence). V shed 9 bases and J 4 bases; nucleotides not matched to a gene: 11. This chain uses TRBV19 with TRBJ2-2, with 10 bases that match TRBD2. The clonotype originates from a man aged 18-30 years who received the YFV17D yellow fever vaccine. The sample in question was PBMCs, obtained more than 40 days after the first yellow fever vaccination. This CDR3 reads CASRGISGGLTGELFF. In DNA, the CDR3 is TGTGCCAGCCGGGGGATTAGCGGGGGGCTCACCGGGGAGCTGTTTTTT.